These 21 T cell receptor beta chains originate from one sample sequenced in a study of patients with pleural tuberculosis. Each CDR3 protein is one row after TCRdb ran MiXCR on the reads. The sample contains around 49,000 distinct CDR3 sequences, 5.5% to 8% of which appear only once. These receptors were collected from a human donor with pleural tuberculosis.

Remarks on this clonotype: This may be a read error: a much more frequent sequence differs by one nucleotide. V and J are TRBV2 and TRBJ1-4; tentatively, D is TRBD1 (6 bases). The CDR3 runs to 15 residues. Between the trimmed V and J ends, which lost 5 bases and 0 bases, there was a span of 10 bases. Germline V gene sequence: CDR1 SNHLY, CDR2 FYNNEI. CDR3 coding DNA: TGTGCCAGCAGTTGGGACATATCAACTAATGAAAAACTGTTTTTT. Encoded protein: CASSWDISTNEKLFF.

This clonotype was detected only a few times. The chain combines TRBV5-1 with TRBJ2-2; 7 bases line up with TRBD1. This CDR3 has 16 amino acids. Trimming removed 1 base from V and 2 bases from J; junction bases left unmatched: 5. The germline V gene has CDR1 SGHRS and CDR2 YFSETQ. DNA of the CDR3: TGCGCCAGCAGCTTGCTGGGGACAGTAAACACCGGGGAGCTGTTTTTT. Translated, it gives CASSLLGTVNTGELFF.

This clonotype was counted ten times or more. The chain couples TRBV4-1 to TRBJ2-7, with TRBD1 identical over 9 bases. The CDR3 totals 15 residues. From germline, CDR1 is MGHRA and CDR2 YSYEKL. J was trimmed by 3 bases and V by 4 bases; bases with no gene match: 7. The CDR3 coding sequence is TGCGCCAGCAGCCCGCGGACAGGGGAAAACTACGAGCAGTACGTC. Translating it yields CASSPRTGENYEQYV.

This clonotype was seen at least ten times. The rearrangement links TRBV6-1 to TRBJ1-2, with D perhaps TRBD1 (6 bases). Between the trimmed V and J ends, which lost 6 bases and 4 bases, there was a span of 12 bases. CDR1 is MNHNS, CDR2 SASEGT, per germline. The CDR3 extends over 13 amino acids. For the CDR3, the DNA is TGTGCCAGCAGCCCGGACAGCTTCTATGGCTACACCTTC. It specifies CASSPDSFYGYTF.

This clonotype was seen many times. The genes are TRBV4-1 and TRBJ1-2; D is perhaps TRBD1 (5 bases). In germline, CDR1 is MGHRA, CDR2 YSYEKL. The V and J ends lost 1 base and 8 bases respectively, with 17 bases between them. This CDR3 has 15 residues. The CDR3 sequence: CASSQGGKGTGGYTF. The CDR3 bases are TGCGCCAGCAGCCAAGGTGGCAAAGGGACGGGAGGCTACACCTTC.

This clonotype was detected only a few times. The J gene is TRBJ2-1, the V gene TRBV4-1; TRBD2 aligns across 7 bases. Looked up from germline, CDR1 is MGHRA and CDR2 is YSYEKL. The CDR3 has 17 residues. The J segment lost 3 bases and the V segment lost 5 bases, leaving 13 bases of the junction unmatched. The CDR3, as DNA: TGCGCCAGCAGCGAAGCGCGGGGACTATCAATCTACAATGAGCAGTTCTTC. Translation gives CASSEARGLSIYNEQFF.

This clonotype was found once. A much larger clone lies a single base off, so this may be a read error. This sequence joins TRBV29-1 and TRBJ2-3; D possibly corresponds to TRBD2 (6 bases). Per the germline V gene, CDR1 is SQVTM and CDR2 is ANQGSEA. This CDR3 spans 13 amino acids. The CDR3 nucleotides are TGCAGCGTTGGTGCGGGGTCCACAGTTACGCAGTATTTT. Protein: CSVGAGSTVTQYF.

This clonotype was counted ten times or more. The rearrangement uses TRBV3-1 and TRBJ2-1, with TRBD2 matching over 10 bases. The CDR3 spans 14 residues. Germline CDR1 is LGHDT and CDR2 is YNNKEL (reference sequence). The trim removed 1 base at V and 9 bases at J, leaving 3 bases unmatched. In DNA form, the CDR3 reads TGTGCCAGCAGCCAAGTTAGCGGGAGGTCTGAGCAGTTCTTC. Amino acid sequence: CASSQVSGRSEQFF.

Remarks on this clonotype: A much more abundant neighbour one base away suggests this may be a read error. The rearrangement joins TRBV20-1 to TRBJ2-7; D call uncertain. The CDR3 is 11 amino acids. Germline V gene lookup returns CDR1 DFQATT and CDR2 SNEGSKA (reference sequence). CDR3 nucleotides: TGCAGTGCTAGAGATTCCTACGAGCAGTGCTTC. Translation gives CSARDSYEQCF.

This clonotype was counted at least ten times. The rearrangement uses TRBV28 and TRBJ2-1, with D possibly TRBD2 on 6 matching bases. Germline CDR1 and CDR2: MDHEN and SYDVKM. Trimming cost V 11 bases and J 1 base, with 6 bases left between them. The CDR3 contains 11 residues. The CDR3 DNA sequence: TGTGCCGGGGGGTCCTACAATGAGCAGTTCTTC. It specifies CAGGSYNEQFF.

A few counts support this clonotype. The chain employs TRBV5-4 and TRBJ2-7; a weak D match, TRBD1 (5 bases). CDR1 and CDR2 (germline): SGHNT, YYREEE (reference sequence). The CDR3 is made up of 14 amino acids. Deletions cut 0 bases from V and 3 bases from J, with 10 bases between. This CDR3 reads CASSLGQGDYEQYV. The CDR3 DNA follows: TGTGCCAGCAGCTTGGGGCAGGGTGACTACGAGCAGTACGTC.

This clonotype came up many times. The chain links TRBV11-2 to TRBJ2-3; perhaps TRBD2 as D (6 bases). CDR3 length equals 14 residues. V lost 5 bases to trimming and J lost 2 bases, with 11 bases between them. Germline CDR1 reads SGHAT; CDR2 reads FQNNGV. The CDR3: CASSERTNTDTQYF. Written as DNA, the CDR3 is TGTGCCAGCAGCGAGAGGACTAACACAGATACGCAGTATTTT. Filled out from reference TRBV11-2 and TRBJ2-3, the complete variable domain reads EAGVAQSPRYKIIEKRQSVAFWCNPISGHATLYWYQQILGQGPKLLIQFQNNGVVDDSQLPKDRFSAERLKGVDSTLKIQPAKLEDSAVYLCASSERTNTDTQYFGPGTRLTVL.

In its sample, this clonotype was seen a few times. The rearrangement uses TRBV11-2 and TRBJ1-1; TRBD1 matches 9 bases. J was trimmed by 4 bases and V by 6 bases; bases with no gene match: 6. The CDR3 is 14 residues long. Looked up from germline, CDR1 is SGHAT and CDR2 is FQNNGV. CDR3 amino acids: CASRTQGAGTEAFF. The CDR3 bases are TGTGCCAGCAGAACACAGGGGGCCGGCACTGAAGCTTTCTTT.

This clonotype occurred many times. The rearrangement joins TRBV4-2 to TRBJ2-3; D remains ambiguous. The length of the CDR3 is 15 residues. V lost 3 bases, J lost 0 bases, and 10 bases lay in between. Germline V lookup: CDR1 LGHNA, CDR2 YNFKEQ. This CDR3 reads CASSHRCPSTDTQYF. The CDR3 nucleotides are TGTGCCAGCAGCCATCGGTGCCCTAGCACAGATACGCAGTATTTT.

This clonotype came up many times. The chain couples TRBV11-1 to TRBJ2-5; D perhaps matches TRBD2 (5 bases). With 2 bases removed from V and 2 bases from J, the gap between germline ends came to 9 bases. The CDR3 is 14 amino acids. Germline CDR1 reads SGHAT; CDR2 reads FQDESV (reference sequence). The DNA for the CDR3 is TGTGCCAGCAGCTTATCATCGGGACAAGAGACCCAGTACTTC. Protein sequence: CASSLSSGQETQYF.

This clonotype was detected many times. The chain has TRBV20-1 and TRBJ1-1; TRBD1 is a possible D gene (5 bases). Germline V gives CDR1 DFQATT, CDR2 SNEGSKA (reference sequence). The V end was cut by 6 bases, the J end by 7 bases, with 18 bases between. The CDR3 is made up of 13 amino acids. The CDR3 is CSANPGPKGEAFF. CDR3 in DNA: TGCAGTGCGAACCCGGGACCCAAGGGTGAAGCTTTCTTT.

This clonotype has at least ten counts. The rearrangement uses TRBV20-1 and TRBJ1-1, with 8 bases aligning to TRBD1. This CDR3 spans 14 amino acids. Germline values: CDR1 DFQATT, CDR2 SNEGSKA (reference sequence). After removal of 6 bases from V and 0 bases from J, the junction contained 6 bases not matched to a gene. The CDR3 region has the DNA TGCAGTGCCCGAGGGACAGGCATGAACACTGAAGCTTTCTTT. Translation gives CSARGTGMNTEAFF.

This clonotype turned up a few times. This chain joins TRBV29-1 and TRBJ1-1; no firm D call. The CDR3 spans 14 residues. CDR1 is SQVTM and CDR2 is ANQGSEA in the germline V gene. Between the trimmed V and J ends, which lost 7 bases and 4 bases, there was a span of 19 bases. The CDR3 sequence: CSARARQSVTEAFF. Written as DNA, the CDR3 is TGCAGCGCCCGGGCCCGGCAAAGCGTCACTGAAGCTTTCTTT.

This clonotype showed up many times. The rearrangement links TRBV19 to TRBJ1-1; D is unresolved. The V end lost 4 bases, the J end lost 2 bases, and 11 bases lay between the germline ends. Germline V gene sequence: CDR1 LNHDA, CDR2 SQIVND (reference sequence). This CDR3 is built from 14 residues. CDR3 protein: CASSSLGRNTEAFF. Here the CDR3 DNA reads TGTGCCAGTAGTAGCCTGGGAAGAAACACTGAAGCTTTCTTT.

This clonotype has at least ten counts. This chain connects TRBV18 to TRBJ1-6, with 8 bases fitting TRBD1. CDR1 is KGHSH and CDR2 is LQKENI in the germline V gene. The CDR3 totals 15 residues. V was pared by 6 bases and J by 8 bases, with 9 bases of the junction left unmatched. CDR3 nucleotides: TGTGCCAGCTCCTTCGGACAGGGAGGGGATTCACCCCTCCACTTT. This codes for CASSFGQGGDSPLHF.

The rearrangement links TRBV11-1 to TRBJ2-1; D gene ambiguous. CDR1 and CDR2 (germline): SGHAT, FQDESV (reference sequence). The germline V and J ends were trimmed by 3 bases and 6 bases, with 12 bases remaining between them. CDR3 length: 14 residues. For the CDR3, the DNA is TGTGCCAGCAGCTTCGGAGAAACGGTCAATGAGCAGTTCTTC. This gives the protein CASSFGETVNEQFF.